The next 16 T cell receptor beta chains were all read from a single sample in a study of blood T cell repertoires in COVID-19. Measured with immunoSEQ multiplex PCR; TCRdb has only the in-frame clones, and not every one. The data contain approximately 350,000 clones, 86% of them singletons. The sequencing sample was made of peripheral blood. Source of these receptors: a woman aged 55-70 years with COVID-19, enrolled during active disease.

This chain connects TRBV5-1 to TRBJ2-3, with TRBD2 as a possible D gene (6 bases). Germline loops: CDR1 SGHRS, CDR2 YFSETQ. The CDR3 consists of 14 residues. The ends were cut back, 0 bases at V and 6 bases at J, with 11 bases in the middle. CDR3 sequence reads: CASSLAGDRDTQYF. The CDR3 DNA reads as TGCGCCAGCAGCTTGGCGGGGGATAGGGATACGCAGTATTTT.

This clone appeared once. The genes are TRBV18 and TRBJ2-1; possible D gene TRBD2, 6 bases. CDR3 size: 14 residues. The germline V and J ends were trimmed by 1 base and 4 bases, with 8 bases remaining between them. Germline CDR1 is KGHSH and CDR2 is LQKENI. The CDR3 region has the DNA TGTGCCAGCTCACCACGGGAGGTATACAATGAGCAGTTCTTC. Translating it yields CASSPREVYNEQFF. Drawing the rest from reference TRBV18 and TRBJ2-1, the complete variable domain is NAGVMQNPRHLVRRRGQEARLRCSPMKGHSHVYWYRQLPEEGLKFMVYLQKENIIDESGMPKERFSAEFPKEGPSILRIQQVVRGDSAAYFCASSPREVYNEQFFGPGTRLTVL.

This chain joins TRBV6-6 and TRBJ1-6; D perhaps matches TRBD1 (5 bases). Deletions cut 6 bases from V and 5 bases from J, with 11 bases between. This CDR3 comprises 14 residues. Germline-derived CDR1 and CDR2 are MNHNY and SVGAGI (reference sequence). CDR3 nucleotides: TGTGCCAGCAGCCAGACAGCCGATAATTCACCCCTCCACTTT. Translating it yields CASSQTADNSPLHF.

A note on this clone: One end of the junction does not line up with germline, which may come from a read error. The gene calls are TRBV7-3 and TRBJ1-1, with unresolved D. This CDR3 region has 10 residues. The germline V gene encodes CDR1 SGHTA and CDR2 FQGTGA. CDR3 bases: TGTGCCAGCAGCTCCCCGGGCAGGAGGTTT. The encoded protein is CASSSPGRRF.

This clone has more than one count but fewer than ten. V is TRBV5-4 and J is TRBJ2-2, with D perhaps TRBD1 (7 bases). V gave up 0 bases and J gave up 4 bases, with 13 bases separating them. The CDR3 has 16 amino acids. Germline loops: CDR1 SGHNT, CDR2 YYREEE (reference sequence). CDR3 nucleotide sequence: TGTGCCAGCAGCTTGGTTGGAGGGGGCGTCACCGGGGAGCTGTTTTTT. Amino acid sequence: CASSLVGGGVTGELFF.

The chain carries TRBV6-5 and TRBJ1-1; D is possibly TRBD1 (5 bases). This CDR3 is built from 16 residues. V lost 1 base and J 0 bases, leaving 12 bases between the germline ends. The germline CDR1 and CDR2 sequences are MNHEY and SVGAGI. CDR3 region: CASSYLPGRLNTEAFF. The CDR3 DNA reads as TGTGCCAGCAGTTACTTGCCAGGGCGTTTGAACACTGAAGCTTTCTTT.

This rearrangement joins TRBV5-6 to TRBJ2-7, with 7 bases aligning to TRBD1. CDR3 length: 17 amino acids. V lost 0 bases to trimming and J lost 0 bases; unmatched junction nucleotides: 9. Germline lookup yields CDR1 SGHDT and CDR2 YYEEEE. CDR3 in amino acids: CASSLGVRQGVSYEQYF. In nucleotides, the CDR3 is TGTGCCAGCAGCTTGGGTGTTCGGCAGGGGGTCTCCTACGAGCAGTACTTC.

The V gene is TRBV6-1, the J gene TRBJ1-5; no reliable D call. Trimming cost V 1 base and J 0 bases, with 13 bases left between them. This CDR3 region has 17 residues. Germline V CDR1 and CDR2: MNHNS, SASEGT. For the CDR3, the DNA is TGTGCCAGCAGTGAAGGTTCCGACTGGTATAGCAATCAGCCCCAGCATTTT. Amino acid sequence: CASSEGSDWYSNQPQHF.

In the case of this clone: This sample also contains other DNA sequences that code for the same CDR3. V gene TRBV5-1 combines with J gene TRBJ2-5, with D possibly TRBD1 on 6 matching bases. The V end was cut by 2 bases, the J end by 5 bases, with 10 bases between. This CDR3 comprises 13 residues. Germline V gene sequence: CDR1 SGHRS, CDR2 YFSETQ. The CDR3 region has the DNA TGCGCCAGCAGCTTTCCAGGGGAGGAGACCCAGTACTTC. Protein: CASSFPGEETQYF.

This clone came up once. This chain uses TRBV19 with TRBJ1-1, with D unclear. The V gene lost 4 bases and the J gene lost 3 bases, with 15 bases spanning the gap. The CDR3 spans 15 residues. The V gene's germline CDR1 is LNHDA and CDR2 SQIVND (reference sequence). CDR3: CASSRGLGRDTEAFF. The CDR3 DNA is TGTGCCAGTAGTAGAGGGCTGGGGAGGGACACTGAAGCTTTCTTT.

In this sample, this clone turned up once. This chain connects TRBV5-1 to TRBJ1-1; D remains ambiguous. Trimming cost V 4 bases and J 7 bases, with 14 bases left between them. This CDR3 has 13 residues. CDR1 SGHRS and CDR2 YFSETQ come from the germline V gene. The CDR3, as DNA: TGCGCCAGCAGCCCCGCCGGGTCGGGTGAAGCTTTCTTT. It specifies CASSPAGSGEAFF.

J is TRBJ2-7 and V is TRBV11-3; possible D gene TRBD1, 5 bases. This CDR3 has 15 residues. From germline, CDR1 is SGHNT and CDR2 YENEEA. Trimming took off 2 bases at V and 2 bases at J, with 13 bases between the two ends. In nucleotides, the CDR3 is TGTGCCAGCAGCTTAATAACAGGTGAAACCTACGAGCAGTACTTC. Amino acids: CASSLITGETYEQYF. The full variable domain, completed using reference TRBV11-3 and TRBJ2-7, is EAGVVQSPRYKIIEKKQPVAFWCNPISGHNTLYWYLQNLGQGPELLIRYENEEAVDDSQLPKDRFSAERLKGVDSTLKIQPAELGDSAVYLCASSLITGETYEQYFGPGTRLTVT.

This chain joins TRBV19 and TRBJ2-7, with D possibly matching TRBD1 (5 bases). The CDR3 extends over 14 amino acids. V was pared by 6 bases and J by 3 bases, with 15 bases between. Germline lookup yields CDR1 LNHDA and CDR2 SQIVND (reference sequence). The CDR3 loop is CASRQGAGNYEQYF. CDR3 nucleotides: TGTGCCAGTAGACAAGGGGCAGGGAACTACGAGCAGTACTTC.

The chain joins TRBV18 to TRBJ1-2; maybe TRBD1 (5 bases). The germline CDR1 and CDR2 sequences are KGHSH and LQKENI. V was trimmed by 4 bases and J by 6 bases, leaving 9 bases between them. The CDR3 runs 12 residues. The chain's CDR3 is CASSLSTDGYTF. CDR3 DNA: TGTGCCAGCTCACTCTCGACAGATGGCTACACCTTC.

The chain uses TRBV27 and TRBJ1-5; 7 positions match TRBD1. The CDR3 contains 17 residues. Germline CDR1 is MNHEY and CDR2 is SMNVEV (reference sequence). Germline trimming cut 5 bases from V and 2 bases from J; bases unmatched to any gene: 12. The chain's CDR3 is CASSPHATGWRNQPQHF. CDR3 coding DNA: TGTGCCAGCAGTCCACACGCGACAGGGTGGCGCAATCAGCCCCAGCATTTT.

This clone was seen a handful of times. The chain uses TRBV4-2 and TRBJ2-7; D might be TRBD2 (5 bases). V lost 1 base and J 5 bases, leaving 9 bases between the germline ends. The germline CDR1 and CDR2 sequences are LGHNA and YNFKEQ. The CDR3 runs to 13 residues. CDR3 region: CASSQVSSNEQYF. The CDR3 DNA reads as TGTGCCAGCAGCCAAGTGTCTAGCAACGAGCAGTACTTC.